This TCR beta chain was profiled in a study of early stage breast cancer tumors. General study findings and limits: Compared with adjacent normal breast, tumors showed 2 to 2.5-fold denser, more clonal T cells. Enriched TCRB sequences shared across patients were mostly commonly generated sequences.

TCRdb's table, derived via immunoSEQ multiplex PCR, lists solely in-frame clones and lacks some. The table shows some 4,000 clones, with 65% to 80% occurring only once. CDR1 and CDR2 from the germline V gene are SEHNR and FQNEAQ (reference sequence). The CDR3 totals 15 residues. As for this clone: Its target is not known. A read error may produce the germline difference seen at one junction end.

This chain joins TRBV7-9 and TRBJ1-1; D unclear. The clonotype originates from a person in their 40s with breast cancer. The specimen sequenced was breast tumor tissue. The CDR3 DNA reads TGTGCCAGCAGCCTAGCTTCACGGGAGGACACTGAAGCTTTCTTT. It codes for CASSLASREDTEAFF.